This TCR beta chain originates from a study of T cell repertoires in cytomegalovirus infection. Study-wide results and caveats: Within the response measured ex vivo, HLA-C-restricted CMV-specific TCR beta clonotypes were dominant.

TCRdb ran MiXCR on the reads and lists one entry per CDR3 protein. The table includes about 130,000 distinct CDR3 sequences, 32% detected once. A single count supports this clonotype. What it binds is not known. V was pared by 4 bases and J by 5 bases, with 11 bases between. The CDR3 totals 13 residues. Germline V gene sequence: CDR1 MNHNY, CDR2 SVGAGI (reference sequence). The rearrangement joins TRBV6-6 to TRBJ2-5, with a possible D match to TRBD2 (6 bases). Material: CD8+ T cells from cultured PBMCs, obtained from culture after CMV antigen stimulation. The TCR originated in a human donor in good health (CMV status not recorded). Some clones in this sample may be carry-over from other donors' samples. In DNA form, the CDR3 reads TGTGCCAGCAGTTTGGGGGAGGAGGAGACCCAGTACTTC. Translating it yields CASSLGEEETQYF.